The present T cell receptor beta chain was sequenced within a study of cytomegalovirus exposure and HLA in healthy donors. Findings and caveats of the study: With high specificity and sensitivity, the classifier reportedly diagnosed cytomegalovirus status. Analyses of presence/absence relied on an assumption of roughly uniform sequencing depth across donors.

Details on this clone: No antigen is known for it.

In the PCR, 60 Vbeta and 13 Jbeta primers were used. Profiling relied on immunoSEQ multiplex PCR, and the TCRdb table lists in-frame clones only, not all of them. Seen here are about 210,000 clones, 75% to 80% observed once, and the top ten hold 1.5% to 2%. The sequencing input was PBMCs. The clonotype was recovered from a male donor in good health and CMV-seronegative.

This CDR3 reads CASSGTGEQPQHF. CDR3 coding DNA: TGTGCCAGCAGTGGGACAGGGGAGCAGCCCCAGCATTTT. The V call is TRBV2, the J call TRBJ1-5; 9 bases are a match to TRBD1. Germline V gene lookup returns CDR1 SNHLY and CDR2 FYNNEI. The CDR3 is 13 amino acids. Germline trimming cut 4 bases from V and 7 bases from J; bases unmatched to any gene: 2.